The 14 T cell receptor beta chains listed next were all sequenced from one sample in a study of cytomegalovirus exposure and HLA in healthy donors. Amplification used 60 Vbeta primers and 13 Jbeta primers. This table comes from immunoSEQ multiplex PCR, and its TCRdb copy is limited to in-frame clones, with some not included. The top ten hold under 4.5% of the sample, which has more than 110,000 clones, 76% seen once. The source material was PBMCs. Source of these receptors: a man aged 18 to 29 in good health and CMV-seronegative.

This clone rates as medium-sized (0.01 to 0.1%). The V and J genes are TRBV4-1 and TRBJ2-7, with 14 bases fitting TRBD2. Germline assignment: CDR1 MGHRA and CDR2 YSYEKL. V gave up 1 base and J gave up 0 bases; unmatched junction bases: 5. The CDR3 spans 18 residues. The CDR3 sequence: CASSQGLAGGPSSYEQYF. In DNA form, the CDR3 reads TGCGCCAGCAGCCAAGGACTAGCGGGAGGGCCGAGCTCCTACGAGCAGTACTTC.

The chain has TRBV14 and TRBJ1-1, with 9 bases aligning to TRBD1. J was trimmed by 11 bases and V by 0 bases; bases with no gene match: 13. The CDR3 loop spans 16 amino acids. Germline assignment: CDR1 SGHDN and CDR2 FVKESK. The CDR3 protein is CASSQDPGQGFGSAFF. CDR3 in DNA: TGTGCCAGCAGCCAAGACCCGGGACAGGGATTTGGTTCGGCTTTCTTT.

This chain links TRBV7-9 with TRBJ2-5; the D gene is possibly TRBD1 (6 bases). CDR3 length equals 16 residues. Germline V gene data show CDR1 as SEHNR and CDR2 as FQNEAQ (reference sequence). V dropped 3 bases and J dropped 0 bases, with 14 bases sitting between them. The CDR3 DNA is TGTGCCAGCAGCTTTCGAGGGACACTTTACCAAGAGACCCAGTACTTC. Protein sequence: CASSFRGTLYQETQYF.

The J gene is TRBJ2-1, the V gene TRBV13; 10 nucleotides line up with TRBD2. V dropped 5 bases and J dropped 6; count of bases not matched to a gene: 13. This CDR3 spans 17 amino acids. Germline CDR1 is PRHDT and CDR2 is FYEKMQ (reference sequence). The CDR3 protein is CASSASGSTRIINEQFF. Here the CDR3 DNA reads TGTGCCAGCAGCGCTAGCGGGAGCACCCGTATAATCAATGAGCAGTTCTTC.

The chain couples TRBV6-6 to TRBJ2-3, with 9 bases matching TRBD2. V trimming: 4 bases; J trimming: 0 bases; junction bases outside the gene matches: 2. CDR1 MNHNY and CDR2 SVGAGI come from the germline V gene (reference sequence). The CDR3 extends over 15 amino acids. The CDR3 reads CASSSLAGSTDTQYF. As DNA, the CDR3 is TGTGCCAGCAGTTCCCTAGCGGGAAGCACAGATACGCAGTATTTT.

Notes on this clone: Other nucleotide sequences in the sample specify the same CDR3. CDR3 residues: CASSVRDSYGYTF. The CDR3 DNA reads TGTGCCAGCAGTGTCCGGGACTCCTATGGCTACACCTTC. The chain carries TRBV6-1 and TRBJ1-2, with D possibly TRBD1 on 5 matching bases. V was cut by 4 bases and J by 4 bases, with 10 bases left in between. Germline V CDR1 and CDR2: MNHNS, SASEGT. The CDR3 extends over 13 amino acids.

The rearrangement links TRBV4-1 to TRBJ1-5, with D maybe TRBD1 (6 bases). CDR3 length: 16 amino acids. Trimming shortened V by 3 bases and J by 0 bases, and 12 bases separated the two germline ends. The germline gives CDR1 MGHRA, CDR2 YSYEKL. For the CDR3, the DNA is TGCGCCAGCAGCCAGGGGACAATTTATAGCAATCAGCCCCAGCATTTT. Encoded protein: CASSQGTIYSNQPQHF.

The V gene is TRBV4-1, the J gene TRBJ1-6; 10 bases line up with TRBD1. Germline loops: CDR1 MGHRA, CDR2 YSYEKL. The CDR3 loop spans 16 amino acids. Trimming cost V 2 bases and J 10 bases; bases outside gene matches: 8. The CDR3 DNA reads TGCGCCAGCAGCCAACCGGGACAGGGGCACGCCTCACCCCTCCACTTT. Its translation is CASSQPGQGHASPLHF.

This chain uses TRBV27 with TRBJ1-5; 7 bases align to TRBD1. Per the germline V gene, CDR1 is MNHEY and CDR2 is SMNVEV (reference sequence). The CDR3 covers 14 residues. Trimming removed 2 bases from V and 5 bases from J; junction bases left unmatched: 3. CDR3 amino acids: CASSLDRAYQPQHF. The CDR3 bases are TGTGCCAGCAGTTTAGACAGGGCATATCAGCCCCAGCATTTT.

The chain links TRBV25-1 to TRBJ1-3, with D possibly matching TRBD1 (5 bases). Germline CDR1 and CDR2: MGHDK and SYGVNS. The CDR3 sequence is 16 residues long. Trimming took off 3 bases at V and 0 bases at J, with 12 bases between the two ends. The chain's CDR3 is CASSEFSGPSGNTIYF. As DNA, the CDR3 is TGTGCCAGCAGTGAGTTTTCAGGGCCCTCTGGAAACACCATATATTTT. Combining the CDR3 with reference TRBV25-1 and TRBJ1-3 gives the whole variable domain EADIYQTPRYLVIGTGKKITLECSQTMGHDKMYWYQQDPGMELHLIHYSYGVNSTEKGDLSSESTVSRIRTEHFPLTLESARPSHTSQYLCASSEFSGPSGNTIYFGEGSWLTVV.

This chain joins TRBV5-1 and TRBJ2-1; 9 nucleotides line up with TRBD2. This CDR3 has 15 residues. V gave up 1 base and J gave up 12 bases; unmatched junction bases: 11. Germline values: CDR1 SGHRS, CDR2 YFSETQ. For the CDR3, the DNA is TGCGCCAGCAGCTTGAACGCGGGACTAGCTGATCGGCAGTTCTTC. Translation gives CASSLNAGLADRQFF.

This chain uses TRBV6-4 with TRBJ2-3, with 9 positions matching TRBD2. The CDR3 has 16 residues. The trim removed 4 bases at V and 2 bases at J, leaving 7 bases unmatched. Per the germline V gene, CDR1 is MRHNA and CDR2 is SNTAGT. As DNA, the CDR3 is TGTGCCAGCAGTGCCGTAAGCGGGAGGAACACAGATACGCAGTATTTT. Translated, it gives CASSAVSGRNTDTQYF.

About this clone: One junction end disagrees with the germline gene, perhaps due to a read error. The chain combines TRBV28 with TRBJ2-7; a possible D gene is TRBD2 (5 bases). CDR1 MDHEN and CDR2 SYDVKM come from the germline V gene. This CDR3 has 12 amino acids. The CDR3 nucleotides read TGTGCCAGCAGTCAACACCTGGAGGACGGGGACTTC. Protein product: CASSQHLEDGDF.

This clone was counted a few times. The V call is TRBV2, the J call TRBJ1-4, with a possible D match to TRBD1 (6 bases). Between the trimmed V and J ends, which lost 10 bases and 3 bases, there was a span of 12 bases. Germline V CDR1 and CDR2: SNHLY, FYNNEI. The CDR3 is 13 amino acids. The CDR3, as DNA: TGTGCCACTCAGGGGATTGCTAATGAAAAACTGTTTTTT. This codes for CATQGIANEKLFF.